The rows below give T cell receptor beta chains drawn from one sample of a study of blood T cell repertoires in COVID-19. Sequencing was performed with immunoSEQ multiplex PCR; in TCRdb, only in-frame clones are kept and a portion is missing. This table has under 500,000 clones, 70% to 90% appearing once. The sequencing sample was made of PBMCs or T cells enriched from blood (not recorded which). Receptors were obtained from a woman aged 18-29 years with acute COVID-19. Each CDR3 is given with its conserved first and last residue. Fields, in order: D gene, clone size, V gene, CDR3 length, J gene, CDR3 protein, CDR3 DNA. D genes are given only for firm matches. Where a row states a size, it is once, few, many or the class of an expanded clone; other rows omit it.

>TRBD2|-|TRBV3-1/TRBV3-2|17|TRBJ2-5
CASSQESRGGSRETQYF
TGTGCCAGCAGCCAAGAGAGCCGGGGGGGGTCGAGAGAGACCCAGTACTTC
>-|-|TRBV28|12|TRBJ1-5
CASSPRNQPQHF
TGTGCCAGCAGCCCCCGTAATCAGCCCCAGCATTTT
>-|-|TRBV7-2|15|TRBJ2-7
CASSSRDLPSYEQYF
TGTGCCAGCAGCTCCCGGGACTTACCTTCCTACGAGCAGTACTTC
>-|-|TRBV19|15|TRBJ1-6
CASSLRQANNSPLHF
TGTGCCAGTAGTCTACGACAGGCTAATAATTCACCCCTCCACTTT
>-|-|TRBV12-3/TRBV12-4|13|TRBJ2-5
CASTGQLQETQYF
TGTGCCAGTACCGGACAGCTACAAGAGACCCAGTACTTC
>-|-|TRBV12-3/TRBV12-4|12|TRBJ1-2
CASSSRVGGYTF
TGTGCCAGCAGTTCCAGGGTGGGTGGCTACACCTTC
>TRBD1|-|TRBV27|15|TRBJ1-5
CASSSGTGLNQPQHF
TGTGCCAGCAGTTCCGGGACAGGGCTAAATCAGCCCCAGCATTTT
>TRBD2|-|TRBV19|15|TRBJ2-7
CASRSRLAGLGEQYF
TGTGCCAGTAGATCCCGACTAGCGGGATTAGGCGAGCAGTACTTC
>TRBD1|-|TRBV5-1|17|TRBJ1-4
CASSLVETGTGNEKLFF
TGCGCCAGCAGCTTGGTTGAAACCGGGACAGGGAATGAAAAACTGTTTTTT
>-|-|TRBV21-1|13|TRBJ1-4
CASRGGRQEKLFF
TGTGCCAGCAGGGGGGGGCGTCAGGAAAAACTGTTTTTT
>-|-|TRBV14|12|TRBJ2-1
CASSQARFEQFF
TGTGCCAGCAGCCAGGCGAGGTTTGAGCAGTTCTTC
>TRBD1|-|TRBV29-1|14|TRBJ2-1
CSVEGDRGHNEQFF
TGCAGCGTTGAAGGCGACAGGGGACACAATGAGCAGTTCTTC
>TRBD1|-|TRBV12-5|16|TRBJ2-2
CASGLTTGPRPGELFF
TGTGCTAGTGGTTTGACGACAGGGCCCAGGCCCGGGGAGCTGTTTTTT
>-|-|TRBV2|14|TRBJ2-7
CATSRSGLSYEQYF
TGTGCCACCTCGCGGTCTGGACTCTCCTACGAGCAGTACTTC
>-|-|TRBV6-5|16|TRBJ2-6
CASSYSGGSGANVLTF
TGTGCCAGCAGTTACTCGGGGGGTTCAGGGGCCAACGTCCTGACTTTC
>TRBD2|-|TRBV13|17|TRBJ2-1
CASSLESGRAVSNEQFF
TGTGCCAGCAGCTTGGAAAGCGGGAGGGCCGTTTCCAATGAGCAGTTCTTC
>TRBD1|-|TRBV4-3|15|TRBJ2-7
CASSQDQGAYYEQYF
TGCGCCAGCAGCCAAGACCAGGGGGCCTACTACGAGCAGTACTTC
>TRBD1|-|TRBV11-2|14|TRBJ2-7
CASSFTGTGYEQYF
TGTGCCAGCAGCTTTACCGGGACAGGGTACGAGCAGTACTTC
>TRBD2|-|TRBV4-3|17|TRBJ2-7
CASSQAPSGNTSYEQYF
TGCGCCAGCAGCCAAGCCCCTAGCGGGAATACGTCCTACGAGCAGTACTTC
>TRBD1|-|TRBV27|13|TRBJ1-6
CASSGTGSSPLHF
TGTGCCAGCAGTGGGACAGGGAGTTCACCCCTCCACTTT
>TRBD1|-|TRBV11-2|14|TRBJ1-2
CASSLWTGEYGYTF
TGTGCCAGCAGCTTGTGGACAGGGGAGTATGGCTACACCTTC
>-|once|TRBV4-2|15|TRBJ1-4
CASSQDGTSGEKLFF
TGTGCCAGCAGCCAAGACGGCACCTCAGGAGAAAAACTGTTTTTT
>-|-|TRBV3-1/TRBV3-2|15|TRBJ2-1
CASSQGLRSYNEQFF
TGTGCCAGCAGCCAAGGTCTGCGTTCCTACAATGAGCAGTTCTTC
>-|-|TRBV5-8|12|TRBJ1-3
CASSISGNTIYF
TGTGCCAGCAGTATCTCTGGAAACACCATATATTTT
>TRBD1|-|TRBV27|15|TRBJ2-5
CASSTGTVREETQYF
TGTGCCAGCAGTACCGGGACAGTGCGGGAAGAGACCCAGTACTTC
>-|-|TRBV28|12|TRBJ1-5
CASTTSNQPQHF
TGTGCCAGCACGACAAGCAATCAGCCCCAGCATTTT
>-|-|TRBV29-1|12|TRBJ1-2
CSALTDNYGYTF
TGCAGCGCCTTGACTGACAACTATGGCTACACCTTC
>TRBD2|once|TRBV3-1/TRBV3-2|14|TRBJ2-3
CASSLLSGVDTQYF
TGTGCCAGCAGCCTTCTAAGCGGGGTAGATACGCAGTATTTT
>TRBD2|-|TRBV28|17|TRBJ2-2
CASSLWGVTSGTGELFF
TGTGCCAGCAGTTTGTGGGGGGTGACTAGCGGGACCGGGGAGCTGTTTTTT
>-|-|TRBV2|15|TRBJ2-2
CASSVEQPNTGELFF
TGTGCCAGCAGTGTAGAACAGCCTAATACCGGGGAGCTGTTTTTT
>TRBD1|-|TRBV7-9|13|TRBJ1-4
CASTTDRGRKLFF
TGTGCCAGCACCACAGACAGGGGGCGGAAACTGTTTTTT
>-|-|TRBV7-3|19|TRBJ1-5
CASSLTETGSTYSNQPQHF
TGTGCCAGCAGCTTAACTGAGACAGGCTCGACTTATAGCAATCAGCCCCAGCATTTT
>-|-|TRBV9|13|TRBJ2-7
CASSPALGWEQYF
TGTGCCAGCAGCCCCGCCCTAGGATGGGAGCAGTACTTC
>TRBD2|-|TRBV28|16|TRBJ2-7
CASSSRTSGPSLKQYF
TGTGCCAGCAGTTCCAGGACTAGCGGACCTTCGCTAAAGCAGTACTTC
>-|-|TRBV24-1|14|TRBJ2-5
CATSDLNRQETQYF
TGTGCCACCAGTGATTTGAACAGACAAGAGACCCAGTACTTC
>TRBD1|once|TRBV7-2|18|TRBJ1-3
CASSLDPRWTGRGNTIYF
TGTGCCAGCAGCTTAGACCCCCGTTGGACAGGGAGAGGAAACACCATATATTTT
>-|-|TRBV2|15|TRBJ1-2
CASSKETGSNYGYTF
TGTGCCAGCAGTAAAGAGACAGGATCTAACTATGGCTACACCTTC
>TRBD2|-|TRBV5-1|16|TRBJ2-2
CASSLETSGSSGELFF
TGCGCCAGCAGCTTGGAGACTAGCGGGAGTTCCGGGGAGCTGTTTTTT
>-|-|TRBV18|16|TRBJ1-1
CASSPYRQGSVAEAFF
TGTGCCAGCTCACCGTACCGTCAGGGTTCTGTGGCTGAAGCTTTCTTT
>TRBD2|-|TRBV3-1/TRBV3-2|16|TRBJ2-7
CASSQRGLAGVTEQYF
TGTGCCAGCAGCCAACGAGGACTAGCGGGAGTAACCGAGCAGTACTTC
>TRBD2|-|TRBV24-1|16|TRBJ2-7
CATSDQSTSGRYEQYF
TGTGCCACCAGTGATCAATCGACTAGCGGGAGGTACGAGCAGTACTTC
>-|-|TRBV11-2|15|TRBJ1-2
CASSLSSGAGVGYTF
TGTGCCAGCAGCTTATCATCCGGGGCGGGGGTTGGCTACACCTTC
>-|-|TRBV7-2|15|TRBJ2-2
CASSLQGANTGELFF
TGTGCCAGCAGCTTACAGGGCGCGAACACCGGGGAGCTGTTTTTT
>-|-|TRBV25-1|13|TRBJ1-4
CASSVRTNEKLFF
TGTGCCAGCAGTGTGAGAACTAATGAAAAACTGTTTTTT
>-|-|TRBV28|12|TRBJ2-2
CASSFISGELFF
TGTGCCAGCAGTTTTATCAGCGGGGAGCTGTTTTTT
>TRBD2|-|TRBV5-5|18|TRBJ2-4
CASSFTLLAGGHEGIQYF
TGTGCCAGCAGCTTTACCCTCCTAGCGGGGGGGCACGAGGGCATTCAGTACTTC
>TRBD2|-|TRBV13|13|TRBJ2-1
CASTASGYNEQFF
TGTGCCAGCACCGCTAGCGGCTACAATGAGCAGTTCTTC
>-|-|TRBV15|15|TRBJ1-3
CATSAETYSGNTIYF
TGTGCCACCAGCGCGGAAACTTACTCTGGAAACACCATATATTTT
>TRBD2|-|TRBV4-3|15|TRBJ2-7
CASSQRWGGNYEQYF
TGCGCCAGCAGCCAAAGATGGGGAGGGAACTACGAGCAGTACTTC
>TRBD1|-|TRBV19|13|TRBJ1-2
CASRTGGASGYTF
TGTGCCAGCCGGACAGGGGGCGCCTCTGGCTACACCTTC
>TRBD2|-|TRBV4-3|15|TRBJ2-1
CASSLVSGGHNEQFF
TGCGCCAGCAGCCTGGTGAGCGGGGGTCACAATGAGCAGTTCTTC
>-|-|TRBV5-1|14|TRBJ1-4
CASTPGRGDEKLFF
TGCGCCAGCACCCCCGGGCGGGGGGATGAAAAACTGTTTTTT
>-|-|TRBV11-2|16|TRBJ2-3
CASTLRPPSSTDTQYF
TGTGCCAGCACACTTCGCCCCCCCTCTAGCACAGATACGCAGTATTTT
>-|-|TRBV11-2|15|TRBJ1-3
CASSLVRSSGNTIYF
TGTGCCAGCAGCTTAGTTCGGAGCTCTGGAAACACCATATATTTT
>TRBD2|-|TRBV6-2/TRBV6-3|15|TRBJ2-4
CASSYGGSGKNIQYF
TGTGCCAGCAGTTACGGCGGGAGTGGCAAAAACATTCAGTACTTC
>-|-|TRBV7-2|15|TRBJ1-2
CASSLVFAGARGYTF
TGTGCCAGCAGCTTAGTATTCGCAGGGGCGCGTGGCTACACCTTC
>TRBD2|-|TRBV18|16|TRBJ2-3
CASSPPRREGTDTQYF
TGTGCCAGCTCACCACCGCGCCGGGAGGGAACAGATACGCAGTATTTT
>-|-|TRBV4-1|14|TRBJ1-5
CASSQIRGKQPQHF
TGCGCCAGCAGCCAAATCCGGGGGAAACAGCCCCAGCATTTT
>-|-|TRBV13|16|TRBJ2-2
CASSYGVAVNTGELFF
TGTGCCAGCAGCTATGGGGTAGCGGTGAACACCGGGGAGCTGTTTTTT